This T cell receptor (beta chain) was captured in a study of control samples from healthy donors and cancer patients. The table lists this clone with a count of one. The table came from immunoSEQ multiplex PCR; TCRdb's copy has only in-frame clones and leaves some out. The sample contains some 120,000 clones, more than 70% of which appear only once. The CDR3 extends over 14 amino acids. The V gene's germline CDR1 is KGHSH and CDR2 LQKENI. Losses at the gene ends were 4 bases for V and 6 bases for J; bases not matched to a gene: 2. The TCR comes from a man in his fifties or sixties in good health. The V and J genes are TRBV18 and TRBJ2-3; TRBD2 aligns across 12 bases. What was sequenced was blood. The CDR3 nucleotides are TGTGCCAGCTCACGGACTAGCGGGGTTGATACGCAGTATTTT. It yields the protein CASSRTSGVDTQYF.